The TCR beta chain under discussion was sequenced for a study of blood T cells in healthy people across ages. Study results and caveats: TCR beta diversity per million T cells fell roughly linearly with age. With unsorted PBMCs, a conclusive comparison of naive versus antigen-experienced cells was not possible.

The CDR3 sequence is 13 residues long. Germline assignment: CDR1 DFQATT and CDR2 SNEGSKA (reference sequence). Trimming took 6 bases from V and 0 from J, leaving 9 bases between them. It was with a sample-barcoded 5' primer and a J-beta primer mix that a second PCR of about 7 to 12 cycles was run. Each cDNA molecule received a tag from a template-switch adaptor that had 12 random nucleotides. TCRdb re-called the 5' RACE reads through MiXCR, storing one row per CDR3 protein. The table shows about a million distinct CDR3 sequences, with just over 50% occurring only once. Points on this clonotype: Its antigen is currently unknown.

This receptor was identified in a woman aged 60 to 75 in good health. V and J are TRBV20-1 and TRBJ2-1, with D possibly TRBD2 on 6 matching bases. Sequencing input: blood. The DNA of the CDR3 is TGCAGTGCCGCTAGCGACTCCTACAATGAGCAGTTCTTC. It encodes CSAASDSYNEQFF.